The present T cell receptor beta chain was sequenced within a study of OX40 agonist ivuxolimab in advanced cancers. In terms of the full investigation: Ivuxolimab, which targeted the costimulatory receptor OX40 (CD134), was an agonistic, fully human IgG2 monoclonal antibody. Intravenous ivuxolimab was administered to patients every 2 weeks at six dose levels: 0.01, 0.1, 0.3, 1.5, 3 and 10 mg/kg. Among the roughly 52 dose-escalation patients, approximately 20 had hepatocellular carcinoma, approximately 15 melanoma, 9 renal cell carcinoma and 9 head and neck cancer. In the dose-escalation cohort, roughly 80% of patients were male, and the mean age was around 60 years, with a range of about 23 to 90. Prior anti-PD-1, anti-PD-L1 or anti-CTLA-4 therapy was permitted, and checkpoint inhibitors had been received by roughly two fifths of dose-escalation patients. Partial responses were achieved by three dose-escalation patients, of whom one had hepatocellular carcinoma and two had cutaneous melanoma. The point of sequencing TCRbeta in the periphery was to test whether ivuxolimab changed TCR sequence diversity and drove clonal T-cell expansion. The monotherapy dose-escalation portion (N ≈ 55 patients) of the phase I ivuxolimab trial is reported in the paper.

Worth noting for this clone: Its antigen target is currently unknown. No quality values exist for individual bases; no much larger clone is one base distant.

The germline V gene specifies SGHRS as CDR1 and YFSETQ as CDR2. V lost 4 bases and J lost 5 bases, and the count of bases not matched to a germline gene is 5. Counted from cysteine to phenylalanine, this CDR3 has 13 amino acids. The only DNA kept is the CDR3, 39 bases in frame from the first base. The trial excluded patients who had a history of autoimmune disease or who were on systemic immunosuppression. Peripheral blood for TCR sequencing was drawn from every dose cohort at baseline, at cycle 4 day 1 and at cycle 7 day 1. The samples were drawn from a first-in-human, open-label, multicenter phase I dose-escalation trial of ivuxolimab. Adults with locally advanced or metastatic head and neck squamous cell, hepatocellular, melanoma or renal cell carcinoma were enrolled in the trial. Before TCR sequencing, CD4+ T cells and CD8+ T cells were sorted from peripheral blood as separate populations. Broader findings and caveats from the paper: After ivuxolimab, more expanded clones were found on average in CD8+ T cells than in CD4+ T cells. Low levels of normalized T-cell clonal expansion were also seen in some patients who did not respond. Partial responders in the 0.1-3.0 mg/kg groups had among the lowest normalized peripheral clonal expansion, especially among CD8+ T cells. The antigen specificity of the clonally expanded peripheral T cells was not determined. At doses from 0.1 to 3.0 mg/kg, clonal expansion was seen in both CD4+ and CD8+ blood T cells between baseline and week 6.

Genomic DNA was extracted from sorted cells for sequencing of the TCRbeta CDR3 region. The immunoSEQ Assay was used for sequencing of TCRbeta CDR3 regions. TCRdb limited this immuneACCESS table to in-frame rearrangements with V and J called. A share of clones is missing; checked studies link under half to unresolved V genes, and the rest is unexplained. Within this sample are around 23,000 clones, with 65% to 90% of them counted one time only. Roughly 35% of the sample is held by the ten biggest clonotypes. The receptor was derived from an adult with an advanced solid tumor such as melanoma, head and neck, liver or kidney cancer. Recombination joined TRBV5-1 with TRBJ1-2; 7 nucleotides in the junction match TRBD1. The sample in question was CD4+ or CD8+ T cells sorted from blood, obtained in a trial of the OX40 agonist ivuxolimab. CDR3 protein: CASSLDREYGYTF. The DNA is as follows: TGCGCCAGCAGCCTCGACAGGGAATATGGCTACACCTTC.